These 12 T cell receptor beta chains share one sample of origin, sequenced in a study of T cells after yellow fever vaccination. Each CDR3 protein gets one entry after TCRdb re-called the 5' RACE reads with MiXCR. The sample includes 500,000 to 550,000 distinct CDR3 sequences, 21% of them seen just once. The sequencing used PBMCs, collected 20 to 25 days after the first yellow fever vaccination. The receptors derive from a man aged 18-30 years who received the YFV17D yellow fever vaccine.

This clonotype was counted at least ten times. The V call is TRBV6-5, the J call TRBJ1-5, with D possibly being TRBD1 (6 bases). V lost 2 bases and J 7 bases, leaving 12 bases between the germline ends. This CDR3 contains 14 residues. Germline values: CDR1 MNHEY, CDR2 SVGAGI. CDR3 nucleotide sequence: TGTGCCAGCAGTTACGTTGCAGGGGAGCAGCCCCAGCATTTT. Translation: CASSYVAGEQPQHF.

CDR3 coding DNA: TGTGCCAGCAGCTGGACTGCCTATACGCAGTATTTT. This translates into CASSWTAYTQYF. The gene calls are TRBV11-2 and TRBJ2-3; weak D call: TRBD2 (5 bases). Trimming cost V 4 bases and J 7 bases, with 9 bases left between them. CDR1 is SGHAT, CDR2 FQNNGV, per germline. The CDR3 runs to 12 residues.

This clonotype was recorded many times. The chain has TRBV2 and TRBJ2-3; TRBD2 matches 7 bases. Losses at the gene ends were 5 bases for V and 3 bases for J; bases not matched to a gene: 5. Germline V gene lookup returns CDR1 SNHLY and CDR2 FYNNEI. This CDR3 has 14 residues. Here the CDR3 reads CASSWRTRTDTQYF. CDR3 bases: TGTGCCAGCAGTTGGCGGACTAGAACAGATACGCAGTATTTT. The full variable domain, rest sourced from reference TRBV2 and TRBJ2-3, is EPEVTQTPSHQVTQMGQEVILRCVPISNHLYFYWYRQILGQKVEFLVSFYNNEISEKSEIFDDQFSVERPDGSNFTLKIRSTKLEDSAMYFCASSWRTRTDTQYFGPGTRLTVL.

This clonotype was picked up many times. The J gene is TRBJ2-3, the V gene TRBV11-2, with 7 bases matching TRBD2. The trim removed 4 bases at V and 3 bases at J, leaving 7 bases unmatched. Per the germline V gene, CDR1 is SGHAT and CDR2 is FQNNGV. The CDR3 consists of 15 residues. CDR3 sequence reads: CASSSLGGGTDTQYF. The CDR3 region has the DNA TGTGCCAGCAGCTCCCTTGGGGGGGGAACAGATACGCAGTATTTT.

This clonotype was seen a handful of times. Written as DNA, the CDR3 is TGTGCCAGCAGCCAAGAGTGGTCCAATGAAAAACTGTTTTTT. It translates to CASSQEWSNEKLFF. V and J are TRBV4-2 and TRBJ1-4; no definite D call. Germline CDR1 and CDR2: LGHNA and YNFKEQ. The CDR3 has 14 residues. V was shortened by 0 bases and J by 5 bases, with 7 bases between the two germline ends.

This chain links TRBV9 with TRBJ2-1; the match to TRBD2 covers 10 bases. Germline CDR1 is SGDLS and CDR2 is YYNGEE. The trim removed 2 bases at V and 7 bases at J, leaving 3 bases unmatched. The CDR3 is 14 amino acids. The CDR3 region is CASSVSGGSNEQFF. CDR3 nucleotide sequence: TGTGCCAGCAGCGTTAGCGGGGGGAGTAATGAGCAGTTCTTC. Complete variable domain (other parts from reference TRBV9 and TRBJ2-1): DSGVTQTPKHLITATGQRVTLRCSPRSGDLSVYWYQQSLDQGLQFLIQYYNGEERAKGNILERFSAQQFPDLHSELNLSSLELGDSALYFCASSVSGGSNEQFFGPGTRLTVL.

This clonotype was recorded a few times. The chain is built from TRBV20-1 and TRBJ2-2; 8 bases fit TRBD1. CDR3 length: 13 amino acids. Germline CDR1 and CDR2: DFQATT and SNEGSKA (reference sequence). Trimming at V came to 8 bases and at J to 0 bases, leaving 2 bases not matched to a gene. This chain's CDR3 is CSSTGANTGELFF. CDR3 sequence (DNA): TGCAGTTCGACAGGGGCGAACACCGGGGAGCTGTTTTTT.

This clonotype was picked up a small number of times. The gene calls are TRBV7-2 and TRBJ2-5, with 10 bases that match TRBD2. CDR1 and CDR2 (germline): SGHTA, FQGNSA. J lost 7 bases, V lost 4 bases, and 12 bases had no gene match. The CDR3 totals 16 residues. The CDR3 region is CASSSPGLAILRTQYF. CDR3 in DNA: TGTGCCAGCAGCTCACCGGGACTAGCGATCCTCAGGACCCAGTACTTC.

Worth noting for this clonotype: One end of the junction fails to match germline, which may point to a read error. CDR3: CAGRPTLLLAGAGNEQFF. The DNA of the CDR3 is TGTGCCGGCAGACCGACCCTACTACTAGCGGGGGCGGGTAATGAGCAGTTCTTC. V gene TRBV5-4 combines with J gene TRBJ2-1, with TRBD2 matching 11 bases. This CDR3 is built from 18 residues. The germline CDR1 and CDR2 sequences are SGHNT and YYREEE (reference sequence).

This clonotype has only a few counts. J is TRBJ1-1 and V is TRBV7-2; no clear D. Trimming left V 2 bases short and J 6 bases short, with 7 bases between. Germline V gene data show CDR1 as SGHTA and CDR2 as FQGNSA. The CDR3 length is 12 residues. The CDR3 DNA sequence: TGTGCCAGCAGCTTACGGTGGTCTGAAGCTTTCTTT. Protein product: CASSLRWSEAFF. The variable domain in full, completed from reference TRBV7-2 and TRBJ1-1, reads GAGVSQSPSNKVTEKGKDVELRCDPISGHTALYWYRQSLGQGLEFLIYFQGNSAPDKSGLPSDRFSAERTGGSVSTLTIQRTQQEDSAVYLCASSLRWSEAFFGQGTRLTVV.

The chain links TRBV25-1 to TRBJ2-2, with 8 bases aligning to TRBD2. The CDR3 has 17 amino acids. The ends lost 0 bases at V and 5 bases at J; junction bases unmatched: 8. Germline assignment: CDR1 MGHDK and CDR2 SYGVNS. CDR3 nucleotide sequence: TGTGCCAGCAGTGAATATAGTGGCGGGGGGCGGACCGGGGAGCTGTTTTTT. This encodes CASSEYSGGGRTGELFF.

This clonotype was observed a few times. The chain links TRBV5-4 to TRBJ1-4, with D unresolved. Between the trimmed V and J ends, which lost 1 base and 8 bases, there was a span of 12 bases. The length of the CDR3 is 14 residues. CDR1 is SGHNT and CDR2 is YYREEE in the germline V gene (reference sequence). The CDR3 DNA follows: TGTGCCAGCAGCTTGCCTGGGAGGCAGGAAAAACTGTTTTTT. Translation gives CASSLPGRQEKLFF.